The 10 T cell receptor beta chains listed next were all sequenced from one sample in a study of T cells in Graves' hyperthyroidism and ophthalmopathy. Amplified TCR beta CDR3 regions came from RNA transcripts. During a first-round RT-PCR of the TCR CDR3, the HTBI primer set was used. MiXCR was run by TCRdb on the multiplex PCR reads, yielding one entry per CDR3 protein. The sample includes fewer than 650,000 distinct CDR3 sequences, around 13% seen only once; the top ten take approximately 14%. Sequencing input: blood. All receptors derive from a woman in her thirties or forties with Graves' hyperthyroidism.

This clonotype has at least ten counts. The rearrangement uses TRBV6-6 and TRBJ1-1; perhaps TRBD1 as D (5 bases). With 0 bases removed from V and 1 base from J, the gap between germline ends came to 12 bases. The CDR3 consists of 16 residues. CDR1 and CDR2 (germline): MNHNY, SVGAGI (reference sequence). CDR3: CASSYSTGGRNTEAFF. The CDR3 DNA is TGTGCCAGCAGTTACTCGACGGGGGGAAGGAACACTGAAGCTTTCTTT.

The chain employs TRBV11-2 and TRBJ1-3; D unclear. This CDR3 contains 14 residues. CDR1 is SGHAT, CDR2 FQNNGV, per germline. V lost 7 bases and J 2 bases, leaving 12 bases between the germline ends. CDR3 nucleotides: TGTGCCAGCACCCCCTCGGCTGCTGGAAACACCATATATTTT. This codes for CASTPSAAGNTIYF.

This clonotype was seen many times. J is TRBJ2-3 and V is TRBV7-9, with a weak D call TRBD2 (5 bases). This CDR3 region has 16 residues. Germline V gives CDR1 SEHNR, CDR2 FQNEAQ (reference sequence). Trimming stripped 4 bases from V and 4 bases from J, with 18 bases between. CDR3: CASSSGLLSVSDTQYF. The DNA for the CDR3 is TGTGCCAGCAGCTCGGGCCTACTTAGCGTTTCAGATACGCAGTATTTT.

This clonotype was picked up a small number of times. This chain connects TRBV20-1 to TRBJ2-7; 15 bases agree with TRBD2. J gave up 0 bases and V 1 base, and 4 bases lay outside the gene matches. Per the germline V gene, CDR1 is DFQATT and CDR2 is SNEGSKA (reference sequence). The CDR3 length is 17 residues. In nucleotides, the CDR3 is TGCAGTGCTAGAGCATGGACTAGCGGGAGGGGCTCCTACGAGCAGTACTTC. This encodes CSARAWTSGRGSYEQYF.

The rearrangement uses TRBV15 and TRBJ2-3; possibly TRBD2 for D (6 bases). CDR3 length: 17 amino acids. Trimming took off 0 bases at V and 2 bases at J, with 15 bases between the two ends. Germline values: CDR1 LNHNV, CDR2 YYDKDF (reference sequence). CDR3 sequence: CATSREVASANTDTQYF. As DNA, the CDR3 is TGTGCCACCAGCAGAGAAGTAGCTAGCGCCAACACAGATACGCAGTATTTT.

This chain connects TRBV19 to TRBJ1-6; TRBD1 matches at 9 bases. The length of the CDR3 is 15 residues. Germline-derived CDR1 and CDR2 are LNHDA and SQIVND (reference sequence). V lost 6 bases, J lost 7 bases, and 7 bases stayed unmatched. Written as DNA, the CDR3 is TGTGCCAGTAGGCGAACAGGGGGCTGGAATTCACCCCTCCACTTT. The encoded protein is CASRRTGGWNSPLHF.

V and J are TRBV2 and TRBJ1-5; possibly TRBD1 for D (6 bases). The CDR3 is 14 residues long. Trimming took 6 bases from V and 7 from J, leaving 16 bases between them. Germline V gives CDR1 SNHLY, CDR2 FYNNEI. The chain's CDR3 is CASSLTGAGQPQHF. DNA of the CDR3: TGTGCCAGCAGCCTTACGGGGGCTGGGCAGCCCCAGCATTTT. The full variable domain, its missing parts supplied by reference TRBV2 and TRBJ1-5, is EPEVTQTPSHQVTQMGQEVILRCVPISNHLYFYWYRQILGQKVEFLVSFYNNEISEKSEIFDDQFSVERPDGSNFTLKIRSTKLEDSAMYFCASSLTGAGQPQHFGDGTRLSIL.

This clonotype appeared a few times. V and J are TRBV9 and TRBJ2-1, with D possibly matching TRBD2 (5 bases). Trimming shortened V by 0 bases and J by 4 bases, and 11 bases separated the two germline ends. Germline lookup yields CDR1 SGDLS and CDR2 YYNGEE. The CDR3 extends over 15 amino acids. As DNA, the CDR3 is TGTGCCAGCAGCGTAGATCCTAGCCCTTACAATGAGCAGTTCTTC. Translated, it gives CASSVDPSPYNEQFF. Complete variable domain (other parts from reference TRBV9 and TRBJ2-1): DSGVTQTPKHLITATGQRVTLRCSPRSGDLSVYWYQQSLDQGLQFLIQYYNGEERAKGNILERFSAQQFPDLHSELNLSSLELGDSALYFCASSVDPSPYNEQFFGPGTRLTVL.

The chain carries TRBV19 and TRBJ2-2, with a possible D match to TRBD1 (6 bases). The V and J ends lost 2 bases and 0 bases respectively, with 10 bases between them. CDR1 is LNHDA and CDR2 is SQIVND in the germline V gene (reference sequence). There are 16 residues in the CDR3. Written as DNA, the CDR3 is TGTGCCAGTAGTATATATCGACAGGCGAACACCGGGGAGCTGTTTTTT. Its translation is CASSIYRQANTGELFF.

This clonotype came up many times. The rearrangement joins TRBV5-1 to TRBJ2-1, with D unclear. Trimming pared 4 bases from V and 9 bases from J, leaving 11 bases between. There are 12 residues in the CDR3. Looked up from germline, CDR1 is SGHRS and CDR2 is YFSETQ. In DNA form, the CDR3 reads TGCGCCAGCAGCATTCGGGTTGGTGAGCAGTTCTTC. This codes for CASSIRVGEQFF.